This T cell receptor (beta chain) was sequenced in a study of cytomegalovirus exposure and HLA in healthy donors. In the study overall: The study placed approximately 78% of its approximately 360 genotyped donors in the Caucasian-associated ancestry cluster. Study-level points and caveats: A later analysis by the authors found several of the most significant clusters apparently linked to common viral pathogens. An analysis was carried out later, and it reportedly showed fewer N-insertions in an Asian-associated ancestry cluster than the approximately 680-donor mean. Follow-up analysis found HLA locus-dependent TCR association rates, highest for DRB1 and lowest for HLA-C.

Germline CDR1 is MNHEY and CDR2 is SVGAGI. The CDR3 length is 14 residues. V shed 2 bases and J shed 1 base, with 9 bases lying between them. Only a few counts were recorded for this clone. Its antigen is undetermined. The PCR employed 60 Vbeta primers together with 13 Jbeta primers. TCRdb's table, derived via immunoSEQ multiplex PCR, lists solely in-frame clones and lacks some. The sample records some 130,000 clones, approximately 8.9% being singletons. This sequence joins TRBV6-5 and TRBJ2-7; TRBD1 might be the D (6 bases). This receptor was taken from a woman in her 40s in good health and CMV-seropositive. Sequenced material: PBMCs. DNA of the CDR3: TGTGCCAGCAGTTACGTGACAGGTTCCTACGAGCAGTACTTC. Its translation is CASSYVTGSYEQYF.